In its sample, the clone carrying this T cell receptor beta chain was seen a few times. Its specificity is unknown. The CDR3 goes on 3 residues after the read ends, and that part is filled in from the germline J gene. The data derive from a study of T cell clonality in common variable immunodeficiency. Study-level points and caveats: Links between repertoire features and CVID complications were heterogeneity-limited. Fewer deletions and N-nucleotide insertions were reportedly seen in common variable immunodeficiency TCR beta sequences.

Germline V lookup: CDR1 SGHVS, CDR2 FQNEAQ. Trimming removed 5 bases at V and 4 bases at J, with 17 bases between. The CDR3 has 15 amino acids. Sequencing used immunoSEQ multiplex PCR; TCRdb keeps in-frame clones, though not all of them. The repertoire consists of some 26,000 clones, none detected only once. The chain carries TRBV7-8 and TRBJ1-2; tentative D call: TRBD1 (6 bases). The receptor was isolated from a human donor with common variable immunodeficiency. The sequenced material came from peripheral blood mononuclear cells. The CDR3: CASSVTGTPLYGYTF. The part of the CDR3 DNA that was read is TGTGCCAGCAGCGTCACCGGGACACCCCTCTATGGC.